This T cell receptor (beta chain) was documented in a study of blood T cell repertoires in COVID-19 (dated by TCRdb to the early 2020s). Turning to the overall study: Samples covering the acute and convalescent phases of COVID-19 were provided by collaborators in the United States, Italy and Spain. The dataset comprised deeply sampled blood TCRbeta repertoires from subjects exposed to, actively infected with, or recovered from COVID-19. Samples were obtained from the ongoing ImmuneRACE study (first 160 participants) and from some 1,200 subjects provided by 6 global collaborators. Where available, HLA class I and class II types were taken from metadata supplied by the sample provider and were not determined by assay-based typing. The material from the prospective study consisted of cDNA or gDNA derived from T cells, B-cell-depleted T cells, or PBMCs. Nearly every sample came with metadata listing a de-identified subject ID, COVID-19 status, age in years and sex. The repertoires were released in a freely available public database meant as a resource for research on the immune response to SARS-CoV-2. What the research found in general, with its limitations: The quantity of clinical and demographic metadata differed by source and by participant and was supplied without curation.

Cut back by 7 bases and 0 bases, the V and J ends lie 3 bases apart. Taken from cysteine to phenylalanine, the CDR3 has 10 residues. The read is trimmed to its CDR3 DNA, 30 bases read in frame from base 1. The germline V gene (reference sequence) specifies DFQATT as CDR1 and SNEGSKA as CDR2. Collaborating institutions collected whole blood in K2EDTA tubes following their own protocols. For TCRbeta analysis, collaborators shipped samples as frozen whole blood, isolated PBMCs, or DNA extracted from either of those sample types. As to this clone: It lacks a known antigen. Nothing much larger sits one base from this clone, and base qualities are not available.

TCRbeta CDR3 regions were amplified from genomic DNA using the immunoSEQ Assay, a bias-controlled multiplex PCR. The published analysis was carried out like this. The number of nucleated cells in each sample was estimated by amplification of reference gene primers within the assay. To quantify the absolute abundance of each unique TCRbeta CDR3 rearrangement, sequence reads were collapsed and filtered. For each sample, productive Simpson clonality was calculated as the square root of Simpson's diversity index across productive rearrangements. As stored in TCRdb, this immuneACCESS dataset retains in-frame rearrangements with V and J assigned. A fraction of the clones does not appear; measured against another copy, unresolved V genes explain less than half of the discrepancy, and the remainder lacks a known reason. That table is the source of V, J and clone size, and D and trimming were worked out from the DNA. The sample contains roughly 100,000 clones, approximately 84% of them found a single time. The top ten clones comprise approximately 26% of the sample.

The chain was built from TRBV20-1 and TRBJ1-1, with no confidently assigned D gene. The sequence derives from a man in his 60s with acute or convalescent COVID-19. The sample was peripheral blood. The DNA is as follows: TGCAGTGGCGTGAACACTGAAGCTTTCTTT. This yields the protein CSGVNTEAFF.